Each of the 32 T cell receptor beta chains below was sequenced from the same sample in a study of blood T cell repertoires in COVID-19. The repertoire was sequenced with immunoSEQ multiplex PCR; TCRdb's copy has only in-frame clones and lacks some. The table records around 120,000 clones, around four fifths of them present only once. Sequenced sample: peripheral blood. The receptors were gathered from a human donor in a cohort sampled during active COVID-19.

The V and J genes are TRBV6-6 and TRBJ1-2; a possible D gene is TRBD1 (5 bases). The germline V and J ends were trimmed by 0 bases and 3 bases, with 11 bases remaining between them. The CDR3 is 15 residues long. The germline V gene encodes CDR1 MNHNY and CDR2 SVGAGI (reference sequence). The CDR3 DNA reads as TGTGCCAGCAGTTACTCGCCCAGGGAAGACTATGGCTACACCTTC. It yields the protein CASSYSPREDYGYTF.

This clone was found once. The chain is built from TRBV19 and TRBJ2-5; 8 bases are shared with TRBD1. Looked up from germline, CDR1 is LNHDA and CDR2 is SQIVND (reference sequence). The CDR3 contains 15 residues. V was clipped by 8 bases and J by 5 bases; unmatched bases: 13. CDR3 sequence reads: CASAERTGRSETQYF. The CDR3 DNA reads as TGTGCCAGTGCCGAAAGGACAGGGCGATCCGAGACCCAGTACTTC. The variable domain in full, completed from reference TRBV19 and TRBJ2-5, reads DGGITQSPKYLFRKEGQNVTLSCEQNLNHDAMYWYRQDPGQGLRLIYYSQIVNDFQKGDIAEGYSVSREKKESFPLTVTSAQKNPTAFYLCASAERTGRSETQYFGPGTRLLVL.

V gene TRBV5-4 combines with J gene TRBJ2-1, with 8 bases lining up with TRBD1. Germline V CDR1 and CDR2: SGHNT, YYREEE (reference sequence). The CDR3 has 16 residues. The V and J ends lost 5 bases and 7 bases, in that order; junction bases with no gene match: 14. The CDR3 bases are TGTGCCAGCAGGTACGGGGCGGCAGGGGGCGCGAATGAGCAGTTCTTC. This translates into CASRYGAAGGANEQFF. Full variable domain (outside the CDR3, taken from reference TRBV5-4 and TRBJ2-1): ETGVTQSPTHLIKTRGQQVTLRCSSQSGHNTVSWYQQALGQGPQFIFQYYREEENGRGNFPPRFSGLQFPNYSSELNVNALELDDSALYLCASRYGAAGGANEQFFGPGTRLTVL.

The J gene is TRBJ1-4, the V gene TRBV18, with D possibly TRBD1 on 6 matching bases. The CDR3 contains 15 residues. Germline loops: CDR1 KGHSH, CDR2 LQKENI. The V and J ends lost 3 bases and 8 bases respectively, with 16 bases between them. The CDR3 bases are TGTGCCAGCTCACCGTTTAATAGACAGGCAGAAAAACTGTTTTTT. It codes for CASSPFNRQAEKLFF.

This clone was observed a few times. CDR3 nucleotide sequence: TGTGCCAGCAGCTTCCGGGAAGGAGAGACCCAGTACTTC. It codes for CASSFREGETQYF. The V call is TRBV7-2, the J call TRBJ2-5; a possible D gene is TRBD2 (5 bases). V was cut by 3 bases and J by 4 bases, with 9 bases left in between. CDR1 and CDR2 from the germline V gene are SGHTA and FQGNSA. This CDR3 is built from 13 residues.

V gene TRBV30 combines with J gene TRBJ1-2; no reliable D call. The CDR3 sequence is 14 residues long. Trimming removed 3 bases at V and 0 bases at J, with 11 bases between. Germline V gives CDR1 GTSNPN, CDR2 SVGIG (reference sequence). CDR3 sequence: CAWSLDGANYGYTF. Here the CDR3 DNA reads TGTGCCTGGAGCCTTGACGGAGCTAACTATGGCTACACCTTC.

This clone is labeled as medium-sized. The genes are TRBV6-5 and TRBJ2-7; D is possibly TRBD2 (6 bases). CDR3 size: 15 residues. V dropped 0 bases and J dropped 3 bases, with 12 bases sitting between them. Germline V gene data show CDR1 as MNHEY and CDR2 as SVGAGI. The DNA of the CDR3 is TGTGCCAGCAGTTACTCCGGGCGGGGTATCTACGAGCAGTACTTC. Protein sequence: CASSYSGRGIYEQYF.

The gene calls are TRBV3-1 (or the pseudogene TRBV3-2) and TRBJ2-3; 10 bases line up with TRBD2. Trimming cost V 2 bases and J 2 bases; bases outside gene matches: 4. The germline gives CDR1 LGHDT, CDR2 YNNKEL (reference sequence). The CDR3 extends over 16 amino acids. The CDR3 protein is CASSQIAGGTTDTQYF. CDR3 nucleotide sequence: TGTGCCAGCAGCCAAATAGCGGGGGGAACCACAGATACGCAGTATTTT.

This clone appeared a few times. This chain uses TRBV5-1 with TRBJ1-4; 8 bases align to TRBD1. After removal of 3 bases from V and 4 bases from J, the junction contained 14 bases not matched to a gene. Germline CDR1 SGHRS, CDR2 YFSETQ. The CDR3 extends over 18 amino acids. CDR3 amino acids: CASSSSVPGQVFNEKLFF. The CDR3 DNA follows: TGCGCCAGCAGCTCCTCTGTCCCGGGACAGGTTTTTAATGAAAAACTGTTTTTT.

This chain connects TRBV10-3 to TRBJ1-5; TRBD1 aligns across 7 bases. Per germline, CDR1 ENHRY and CDR2 SYGVKD. With V trimmed by 10 bases and J by 5 bases, 8 bases remained unmatched. This CDR3 contains 13 residues. CDR3 protein: CATTGALDQPQHF. CDR3 nucleotide sequence: TGTGCCACTACAGGGGCCCTAGATCAGCCCCAGCATTTT.

The CDR3: CASSPGLAGTPSYEQYF. The CDR3 bases are TGTGCCAGCAGCCCGGGACTAGCGGGGACCCCTTCCTACGAGCAGTACTTC. This sequence joins TRBV9 and TRBJ2-7; 13 positions match TRBD2. Germline values: CDR1 SGDLS, CDR2 YYNGEE. Trimming at V came to 4 bases and at J to 1 base, leaving 8 bases not matched to a gene. CDR3 length: 17 amino acids.

The rearrangement uses TRBV30 and TRBJ2-3; D is perhaps TRBD2 (6 bases). V was trimmed by 8 bases and J by 2 bases, leaving 11 bases between them. The germline V gene encodes CDR1 GTSNPN and CDR2 SVGIG (reference sequence). This CDR3 comprises 12 residues. The DNA of the CDR3 is TGTGCCGGAGCGGGCTACACAGATACGCAGTATTTT. Translated, it gives CAGAGYTDTQYF.

The chain is built from TRBV6-2 or TRBV6-3 and TRBJ1-1; no definite D call. The CDR3 loop spans 13 amino acids. Trimming left V 4 bases short and J 2 bases short, with 8 bases between. CDR1 is MNHEY, CDR2 SVGEGT, per germline. The CDR3 is CASSFSYNTEAFF. In DNA, the CDR3 is TGTGCCAGCAGTTTCAGTTACAACACTGAAGCTTTCTTT.

This chain connects TRBV19 to TRBJ2-5; TRBD1 might be the D (5 bases). V was trimmed by 1 base and J by 1 base, leaving 13 bases between them. This CDR3 is built from 16 residues. Germline-derived CDR1 and CDR2 are LNHDA and SQIVND (reference sequence). CDR3 region: CASSIGAGPPQETQYF. CDR3 DNA: TGTGCCAGTAGTATAGGGGCAGGGCCCCCCCAAGAGACCCAGTACTTC.

The chain links TRBV4-2 to TRBJ2-7, with D perhaps matching TRBD2 (6 bases). Germline V gene data show CDR1 as LGHNA and CDR2 as YNFKEQ. The CDR3 sequence is 16 residues long. The germline V and J ends were trimmed by 4 bases and 2 bases, with 18 bases remaining between them. The CDR3 sequence is CASSRRGVGEAYEQYF. The DNA for the CDR3 is TGTGCCAGCAGCCGAAGAGGGGTAGGGGAGGCCTACGAGCAGTACTTC.

This chain links TRBV25-1 with TRBJ2-6; D remains unclear. Germline CDR1 is MGHDK and CDR2 is SYGVNS. Trimming cost V 5 bases and J 0 bases, with 17 bases left between them. CDR3 length: 18 residues. The CDR3 loop is CASSPNTGSNSGANVLTF. CDR3 DNA: TGTGCCAGCAGTCCCAACACCGGGTCAAACTCTGGGGCCAACGTCCTGACTTTC.

V and J are TRBV7-9 and TRBJ2-7; 8 bases map to TRBD2. Trimming took 5 bases from V and 1 from J; bases not matched to a gene: 13. CDR1 is SEHNR, CDR2 FQNEAQ, per germline (reference sequence). The CDR3 runs to 17 residues. The CDR3 is CASSPRRMIAGSYEQYF. CDR3 nucleotides: TGTGCCAGCAGCCCAAGGAGGATGATAGCGGGGTCCTACGAGCAGTACTTC.

The J gene is TRBJ2-1, the V gene TRBV5-8, with 8 positions matching TRBD2. After removal of 5 bases from V and 4 bases from J, the junction contained 11 bases not matched to a gene. CDR1 is SGHTS, CDR2 YDEGEE, per germline. The CDR3 totals 16 residues. In DNA, the CDR3 is TGTGCCAGCAGGACTAGTAGCGCGGGAGGTTACAATGAGCAGTTCTTC. It yields the protein CASRTSSAGGYNEQFF.

The sample holds one count of this clone. The CDR3 is CASSGSHQPQHF. The DNA of the CDR3 is TGTGCCAGCAGCGGGAGTCATCAGCCCCAGCATTTT. The chain employs TRBV7-2 and TRBJ1-5; D is ambiguous. The CDR3 consists of 12 residues. Per germline, CDR1 SGHTA and CDR2 FQGNSA. V was pared by 5 bases and J by 5 bases, with 7 bases between.

The J gene is TRBJ2-7, the V gene TRBV5-6, with 9 bases identical to TRBD2. Germline-derived CDR1 and CDR2 are SGHDT and YYEEEE. The V gene end was trimmed by 4 bases and the J gene end by 4 bases; junction bases not matched to a gene: 3. The CDR3 length is 13 residues. The CDR3 spells CASSRGRVYEQYF. The CDR3 coding sequence is TGTGCCAGCAGCCGCGGGAGGGTTTACGAGCAGTACTTC.

V is TRBV15 and J is TRBJ1-5, with 10 bases lining up with TRBD1. The V gene end was trimmed by 1 base and the J gene end by 7 bases; junction bases not matched to a gene: 7. Germline V gene data show CDR1 as LNHNV and CDR2 as YYDKDF (reference sequence). CDR3 length equals 16 residues. This CDR3 is CATSRAGQGLNQPQHF. The CDR3 DNA sequence: TGTGCCACCAGCAGAGCGGGACAGGGGCTCAACCAGCCCCAGCATTTT. Supplemented by reference TRBV15 and TRBJ1-5, the full variable domain reads DAMVIQNPRYQVTQFGKPVTLSCSQTLNHNVMYWYQQKSSQAPKLLFHYYDKDFNNEADTPDNFQSRRPNTSFCFLDIRSPGLGDTAMYLCATSRAGQGLNQPQHFGDGTRLSIL.

The table lists this clone with a few counts. CDR3: CASSLVAGSNYEQYF. DNA for the CDR3: TGTGCCAGCAGCTTGGTGGCAGGGTCGAACTACGAGCAGTACTTC. The V call is TRBV5-4, the J call TRBJ2-7; D is possibly TRBD1 (5 bases). There are 15 residues in the CDR3. Trimming took 0 bases from V and 3 from J, leaving 13 bases between them. CDR1 is SGHNT and CDR2 is YYREEE in the germline V gene (reference sequence).

This clone was found a few times. The chain employs TRBV9 and TRBJ1-1; a possible D gene is TRBD1 (5 bases). Per the germline V gene, CDR1 is SGDLS and CDR2 is YYNGEE. Trimming removed 0 bases at V and 1 base at J, with 10 bases between. This CDR3 spans 15 amino acids. The CDR3 is CASSVAGHRNTEAFF. The CDR3, as DNA: TGTGCCAGCAGCGTAGCTGGACACCGGAACACTGAAGCTTTCTTT.

In its sample, this clone was seen a few times. The chain uses TRBV12-3 or TRBV12-4 and TRBJ2-7, with a possible D match to TRBD1 (6 bases). The V end lost 4 bases, the J end lost 4 bases, and 8 bases lay between the germline ends. The CDR3 has 12 amino acids. CDR3 sequence (DNA): TGTGCCAGCAGTTCTGACAGGTACGAGCAGTACTTC. It is translated as CASSSDRYEQYF.

This chain joins TRBV19 and TRBJ2-5; D call uncertain. Per the germline V gene, CDR1 is LNHDA and CDR2 is SQIVND (reference sequence). Trimming removed 5 bases from V and 5 bases from J, with 9 bases in between. This CDR3 is built from 12 residues. The CDR3 DNA sequence: TGTGCCAGTAGTCTTGAACATGAGACCCAGTACTTC. Translation gives CASSLEHETQYF.

The chain is built from TRBV11-1 and TRBJ2-1; 8 positions match TRBD2. Trimming at V came to 0 bases and at J to 6 bases, leaving 7 bases not matched to a gene. Germline V gene data show CDR1 as SGHAT and CDR2 as FQDESV (reference sequence). The CDR3 spans 16 residues. In DNA form, the CDR3 reads TGTGCCAGCAGCTTAGCGGGGATAGCGGGGCTCAATGAGCAGTTCTTC. Protein product: CASSLAGIAGLNEQFF.

The genes are TRBV11-2 and TRBJ2-7, with 9 nucleotides matching TRBD1. The CDR3 spans 14 residues. V lost 5 bases to trimming and J lost 3 bases; unmatched junction nucleotides: 5. Germline CDR1 SGHAT, CDR2 FQNNGV. CDR3 amino acids: CASSVRDRDYEQYF. The CDR3 coding sequence is TGTGCCAGCAGCGTCCGGGACAGGGACTACGAGCAGTACTTC.

The chain uses TRBV5-6 and TRBJ1-2; 7 bases align to TRBD1. Germline trimming cut 4 bases from V and 4 bases from J; bases unmatched to any gene: 13. There are 16 residues in the CDR3. Germline V gene lookup returns CDR1 SGHDT and CDR2 YYEEEE. CDR3 nucleotide sequence: TGTGCCAGCAGCCCGGAAACCGGGACAGACGTCTATGGCTACACCTTC. This codes for CASSPETGTDVYGYTF.

This clone was counted a few times. V and J are TRBV28 and TRBJ2-1, with 7 bases aligning to TRBD2. The trim removed 1 base at V and 12 bases at J, leaving 9 bases unmatched. The CDR3 runs 14 residues. Per the germline V gene, CDR1 is MDHEN and CDR2 is SYDVKM. Here the CDR3 DNA reads TGTGCCAGCAGTTTATCGCCGGGACTAAGAAGGCAGTTCTTC. This translates into CASSLSPGLRRQFF.

The chain joins TRBV7-2 to TRBJ2-3; 9 bases align to TRBD2. Germline assignment: CDR1 SGHTA and CDR2 FQGNSA. This CDR3 has 16 residues. With 1 base clipped from V and 6 bases from J, the junction kept 8 bases outside the gene matches. This chain's CDR3 is CASSLERGGASDTQYF. The CDR3, as DNA: TGTGCCAGCAGCTTAGAACGCGGGGGGGCCAGTGATACGCAGTATTTT.

The chain is built from TRBV28 and TRBJ1-5; 8 positions agree with TRBD1. CDR3 length equals 16 residues. CDR1 and CDR2 from the germline V gene are MDHEN and SYDVKM. With 5 bases clipped from V and 0 bases from J, the junction kept 6 bases outside the gene matches. CDR3 coding DNA: TGTGCCAGCAGTCGGGACAGGCGATATAGCAATCAGCCCCAGCATTTT. Translating gives CASSRDRRYSNQPQHF.

The chain has TRBV5-6 and TRBJ2-7; maybe TRBD1 (6 bases). Germline CDR1 reads SGHDT; CDR2 reads YYEEEE. The CDR3 covers 14 residues. Trimming took 2 bases from V and 3 from J, leaving 12 bases between them. The CDR3 DNA reads TGTGCCAGCAGCTTAAGGGGACACAACTACGAGCAGTACTTC. This encodes CASSLRGHNYEQYF.